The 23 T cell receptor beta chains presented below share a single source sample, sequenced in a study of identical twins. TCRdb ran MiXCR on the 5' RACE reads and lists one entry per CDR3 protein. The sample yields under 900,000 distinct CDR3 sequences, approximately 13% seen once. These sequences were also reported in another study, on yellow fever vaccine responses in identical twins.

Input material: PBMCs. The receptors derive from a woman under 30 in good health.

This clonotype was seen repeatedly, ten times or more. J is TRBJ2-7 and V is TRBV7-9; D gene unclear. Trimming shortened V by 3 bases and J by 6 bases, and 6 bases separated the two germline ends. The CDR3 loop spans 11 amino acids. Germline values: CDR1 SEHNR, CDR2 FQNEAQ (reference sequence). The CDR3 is CASSFGGEQYF. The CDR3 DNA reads TGTGCCAGCAGCTTTGGTGGCGAGCAGTACTTC. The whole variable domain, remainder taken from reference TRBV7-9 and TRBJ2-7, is DTGVSQNPRHKITKRGQNVTFRCDPISEHNRLYWYRQTLGQGPEFLTYFQNEAQLEKSRLLSDRFSAERPKGSFSTLEIQRTEQGDSAMYLCASSFGGEQYFGPGTRLTVT.

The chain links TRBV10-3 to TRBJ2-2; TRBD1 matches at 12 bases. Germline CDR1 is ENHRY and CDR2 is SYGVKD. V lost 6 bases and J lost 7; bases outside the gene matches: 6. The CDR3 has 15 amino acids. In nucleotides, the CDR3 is TGTGCCATCAGCCGGGACAGGGGGCCTGACGGGGAGCTGTTTTTT. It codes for CAISRDRGPDGELFF.

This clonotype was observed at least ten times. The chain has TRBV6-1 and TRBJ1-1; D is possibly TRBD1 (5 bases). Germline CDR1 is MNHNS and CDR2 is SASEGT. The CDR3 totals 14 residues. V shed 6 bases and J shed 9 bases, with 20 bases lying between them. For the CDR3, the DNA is TGTGCCAGCAGAGGTGACGCGGACTCGGGACAAGCTTTCTTT. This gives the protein CASRGDADSGQAFF.

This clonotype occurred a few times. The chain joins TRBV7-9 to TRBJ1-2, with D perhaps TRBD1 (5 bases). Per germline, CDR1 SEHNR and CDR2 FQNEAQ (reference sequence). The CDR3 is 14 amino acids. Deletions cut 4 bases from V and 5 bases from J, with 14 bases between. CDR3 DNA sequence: TGTGCCAGCAGCTCCATGACAGCCAGTTATGGCTACACCTTC. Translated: CASSSMTASYGYTF.

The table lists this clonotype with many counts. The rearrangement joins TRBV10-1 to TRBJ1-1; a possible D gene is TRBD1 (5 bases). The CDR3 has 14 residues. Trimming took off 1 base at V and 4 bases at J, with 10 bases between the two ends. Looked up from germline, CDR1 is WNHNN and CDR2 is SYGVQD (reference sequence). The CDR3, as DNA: TGCGCCAGCAGTGAGTACCCAGGGAGCACTGAAGCTTTCTTT. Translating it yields CASSEYPGSTEAFF.

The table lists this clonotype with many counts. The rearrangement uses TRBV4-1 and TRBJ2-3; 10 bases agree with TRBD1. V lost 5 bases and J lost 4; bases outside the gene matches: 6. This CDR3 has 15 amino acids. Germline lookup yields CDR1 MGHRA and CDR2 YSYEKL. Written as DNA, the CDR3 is TGCGCCAGCAGCTACCGGGACAGGGGACCAGATACGCAGTATTTT. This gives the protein CASSYRDRGPDTQYF.

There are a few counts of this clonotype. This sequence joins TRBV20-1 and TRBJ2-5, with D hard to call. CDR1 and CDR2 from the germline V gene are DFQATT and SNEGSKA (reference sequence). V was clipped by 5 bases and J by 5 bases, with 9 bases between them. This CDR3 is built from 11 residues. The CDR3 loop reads CSAVPPETQYF. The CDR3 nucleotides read TGCAGTGCTGTCCCCCCCGAGACCCAGTACTTC.

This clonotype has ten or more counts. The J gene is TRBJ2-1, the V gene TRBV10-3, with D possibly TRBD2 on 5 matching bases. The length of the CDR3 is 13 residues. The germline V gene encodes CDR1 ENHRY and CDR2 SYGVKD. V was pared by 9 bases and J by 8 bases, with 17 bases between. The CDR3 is CAIAAGNRDEQFF. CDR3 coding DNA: TGTGCCATTGCGGCCGGGAACCGGGATGAGCAGTTCTTC.

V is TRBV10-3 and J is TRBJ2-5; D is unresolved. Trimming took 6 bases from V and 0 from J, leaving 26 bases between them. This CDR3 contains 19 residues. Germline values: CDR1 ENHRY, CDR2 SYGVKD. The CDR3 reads CAISDSDDKVPLYQETQYF. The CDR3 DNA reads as TGTGCCATCAGCGACTCCGACGATAAGGTCCCCCTGTACCAAGAGACCCAGTACTTC.

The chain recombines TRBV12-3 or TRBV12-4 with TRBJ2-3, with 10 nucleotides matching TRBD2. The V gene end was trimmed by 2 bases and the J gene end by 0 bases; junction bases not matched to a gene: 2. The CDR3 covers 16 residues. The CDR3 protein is CASSLLAGASTDTQYF. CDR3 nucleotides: TGTGCCAGCAGTTTACTAGCGGGGGCCAGCACAGATACGCAGTATTTT.

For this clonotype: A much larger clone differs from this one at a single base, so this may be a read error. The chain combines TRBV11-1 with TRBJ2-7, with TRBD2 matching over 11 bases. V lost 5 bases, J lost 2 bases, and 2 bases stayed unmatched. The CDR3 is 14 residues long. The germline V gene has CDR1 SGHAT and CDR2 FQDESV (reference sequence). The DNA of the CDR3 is TGTGCCAGCAGCCATAGCGGGAGGGCCTACGAGCAGTACTTC. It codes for CASSHSGRAYEQYF.

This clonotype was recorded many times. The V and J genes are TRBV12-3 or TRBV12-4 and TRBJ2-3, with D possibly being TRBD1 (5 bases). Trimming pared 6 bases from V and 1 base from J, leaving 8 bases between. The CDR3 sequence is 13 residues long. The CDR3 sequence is CASRIRGTDTQYF. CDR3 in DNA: TGTGCCAGCAGGATCAGGGGCACAGATACGCAGTATTTT.

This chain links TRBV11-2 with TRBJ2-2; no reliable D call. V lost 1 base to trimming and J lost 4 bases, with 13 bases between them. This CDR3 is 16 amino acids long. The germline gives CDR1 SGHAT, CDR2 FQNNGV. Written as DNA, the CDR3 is TGTGCCAGCAGCTTAGGGACCGGCCGTACCACCGGGGAGCTGTTTTTT. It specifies CASSLGTGRTTGELFF. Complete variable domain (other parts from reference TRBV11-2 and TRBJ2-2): EAGVAQSPRYKIIEKRQSVAFWCNPISGHATLYWYQQILGQGPKLLIQFQNNGVVDDSQLPKDRFSAERLKGVDSTLKIQPAKLEDSAVYLCASSLGTGRTTGELFFGEGSRLTVL.

CDR3 bases: TGCGCCAGCAGTCCTGACCGGCGGGGGTATGGCTACACCTTC. It codes for CASSPDRRGYGYTF. The V call is TRBV10-1, the J call TRBJ1-2; D perhaps matches TRBD1 (5 bases). The CDR3 runs 14 residues. Trimming pared 5 bases from V and 5 bases from J, leaving 15 bases between. The germline gives CDR1 WNHNN, CDR2 SYGVQD (reference sequence).

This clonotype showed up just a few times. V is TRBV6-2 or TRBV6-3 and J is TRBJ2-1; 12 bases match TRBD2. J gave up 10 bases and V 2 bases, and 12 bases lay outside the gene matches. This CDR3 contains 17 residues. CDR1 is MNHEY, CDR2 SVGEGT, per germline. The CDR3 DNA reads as TGTGCCAGCAGTTACGAGCCTAGCGGGAGGGGCCGGGTCGAGCAGTTCTTC. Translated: CASSYEPSGRGRVEQFF.

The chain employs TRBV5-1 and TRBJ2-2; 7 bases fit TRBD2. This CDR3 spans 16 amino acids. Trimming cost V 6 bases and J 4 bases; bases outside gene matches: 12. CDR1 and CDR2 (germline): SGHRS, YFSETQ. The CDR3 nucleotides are TGCGCCAGCAACCCTGGGAGGGGCTCGGGCACCGGGGAGCTGTTTTTT. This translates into CASNPGRGSGTGELFF.

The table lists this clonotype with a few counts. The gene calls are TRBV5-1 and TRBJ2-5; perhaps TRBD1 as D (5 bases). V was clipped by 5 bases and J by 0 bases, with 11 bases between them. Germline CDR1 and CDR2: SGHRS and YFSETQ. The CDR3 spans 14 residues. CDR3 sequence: CASRPDRYQETQYF. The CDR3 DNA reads TGCGCCAGCAGGCCCGACAGATACCAAGAGACCCAGTACTTC.

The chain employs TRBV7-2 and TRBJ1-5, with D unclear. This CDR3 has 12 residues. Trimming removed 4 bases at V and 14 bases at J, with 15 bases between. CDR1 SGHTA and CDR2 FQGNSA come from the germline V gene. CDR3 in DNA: TGTGCCAGCAGCTCTGGCGGCCCCCCCGAGCATTTT. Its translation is CASSSGGPPEHF.

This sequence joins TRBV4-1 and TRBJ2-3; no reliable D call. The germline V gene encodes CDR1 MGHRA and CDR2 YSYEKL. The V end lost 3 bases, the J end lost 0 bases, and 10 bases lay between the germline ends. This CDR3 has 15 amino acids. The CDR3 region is CASSQAQTSTDTQYF. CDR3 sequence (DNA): TGCGCCAGCAGCCAGGCCCAGACTAGCACAGATACGCAGTATTTT.

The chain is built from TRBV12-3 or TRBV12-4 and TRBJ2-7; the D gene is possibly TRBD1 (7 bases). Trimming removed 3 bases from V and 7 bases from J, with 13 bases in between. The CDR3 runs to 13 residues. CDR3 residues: CASSFGQAGEQYF. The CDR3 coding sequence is TGTGCCAGCAGTTTCGGACAGGCGGGAGAGCAGTACTTC.

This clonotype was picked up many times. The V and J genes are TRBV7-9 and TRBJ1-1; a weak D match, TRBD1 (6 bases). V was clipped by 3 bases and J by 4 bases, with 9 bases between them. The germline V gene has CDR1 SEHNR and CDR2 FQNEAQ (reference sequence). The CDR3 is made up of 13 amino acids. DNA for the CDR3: TGTGCCAGCAGCTTGAAAGGGGGCACTGAAGCTTTCTTT. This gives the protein CASSLKGGTEAFF. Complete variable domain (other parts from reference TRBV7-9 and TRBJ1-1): DTGVSQNPRHKITKRGQNVTFRCDPISEHNRLYWYRQTLGQGPEFLTYFQNEAQLEKSRLLSDRFSAERPKGSFSTLEIQRTEQGDSAMYLCASSLKGGTEAFFGQGTRLTVV.

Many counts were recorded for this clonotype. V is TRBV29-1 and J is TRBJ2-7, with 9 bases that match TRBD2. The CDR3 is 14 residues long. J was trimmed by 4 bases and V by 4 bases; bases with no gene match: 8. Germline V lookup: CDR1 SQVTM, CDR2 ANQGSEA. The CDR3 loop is CSVVIGSGRYEQYF. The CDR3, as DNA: TGCAGCGTTGTAATCGGTAGCGGGAGATACGAGCAGTACTTC.

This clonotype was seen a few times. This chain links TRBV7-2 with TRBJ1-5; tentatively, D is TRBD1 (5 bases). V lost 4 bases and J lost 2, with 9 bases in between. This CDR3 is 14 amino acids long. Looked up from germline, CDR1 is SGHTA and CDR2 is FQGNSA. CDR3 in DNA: TGTGCCAGCAGCTCCAGGGAGGGCAATCAGCCCCAGCATTTT. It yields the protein CASSSREGNQPQHF.